Presented here are 9 T cell receptor beta chains from one specimen sequenced in a study of beta chain features in type 1 diabetes. TCRB transcripts that were expressed got sequenced, as all of the isolated RNA had been reverse transcribed. Clones were read by immunoSEQ multiplex PCR, and TCRdb kept only the in-frame ones, dropping some. The data contain 900,000 or so clones, 15% to 20% of them singletons. Specimen: naive CD4+ T cells from blood. Every receptor here comes from a woman younger than 35 in good health.

CDR3 region: CASSLGPPTGEQFF. The CDR3 coding sequence is TGCGCCAGCAGCTTGGGCCCACCGACAGGGGAGCAGTTCTTC. The genes are TRBV5-1 and TRBJ2-1; TRBD1 matches 7 bases. Germline CDR1 and CDR2: SGHRS and YFSETQ. The length of the CDR3 is 14 residues. J lost 10 bases, V lost 0 bases, and 7 bases had no gene match.

The chain has TRBV15 and TRBJ2-3, with unresolved D. CDR3 size: 14 residues. From germline, CDR1 is LNHNV and CDR2 YYDKDF (reference sequence). Deletions cut 3 bases from V and 5 bases from J, with 12 bases between. The CDR3 DNA reads TGTGCCACCAGCAGGGTAGGGAAAGGAGATACGCAGTATTTT. Its protein is CATSRVGKGDTQYF.

The J gene is TRBJ2-3, the V gene TRBV10-2; possibly TRBD1 for D (6 bases). There are 13 residues in the CDR3. In germline, CDR1 is WSHSY, CDR2 SAAADI. V lost 6 bases and J 8 bases, leaving 15 bases between the germline ends. CDR3: CASSEIIGGTQYF. For the CDR3, the DNA is TGCGCCAGCAGCGAAATCATAGGGGGTACGCAGTATTTT.

In DNA, the CDR3 is TGCAGCGTTGGACAGCGGGACTACGAGCAGTACTTC. It codes for CSVGQRDYEQYF. The chain employs TRBV29-1 and TRBJ2-7; 7 nucleotides line up with TRBD2. This CDR3 is 12 amino acids long. Germline trimming cut 4 bases from V and 3 bases from J; bases unmatched to any gene: 3. Per germline, CDR1 SQVTM and CDR2 ANQGSEA.

This chain links TRBV19 with TRBJ1-1; no clear D gene. The CDR3 sequence is 15 residues long. Germline CDR1 reads LNHDA; CDR2 reads SQIVND (reference sequence). Trimming left V 4 bases short and J 6 bases short, with 18 bases between. The CDR3 DNA is TGTGCCAGTAGTACCCCCATCTCCGGTTACCCTGAAGCTTTCTTT. Amino acids: CASSTPISGYPEAFF.

The chain combines TRBV7-2 with TRBJ2-3; 9 positions match TRBD2. Germline CDR1 SGHTA, CDR2 FQGNSA. The V and J ends lost 6 bases and 4 bases, in that order; junction bases with no gene match: 8. The CDR3 has 15 residues. The DNA for the CDR3 is TGTGCCAGCAGGACTAGCGGAAAGGGGGCAGATACGCAGTATTTT. Translation gives CASRTSGKGADTQYF.

This clone was detected a few times. This rearrangement joins TRBV25-1 to TRBJ2-7; D ambiguous. The V end was cut by 4 bases, the J end by 4 bases, with 5 bases between. CDR1 MGHDK and CDR2 SYGVNS come from the germline V gene. CDR3 length equals 11 residues. CDR3 loop: CASSVKYEQYF. CDR3 DNA sequence: TGTGCCAGCAGTGTTAAATACGAGCAGTACTTC.

This chain uses TRBV5-6 with TRBJ2-3; D might be TRBD2 (5 bases). Germline values: CDR1 SGHDT, CDR2 YYEEEE. The ends were cut back, 1 base at V and 2 bases at J, with 11 bases in the middle. This CDR3 has 15 amino acids. CDR3 amino acids: CASSLRSGPTDTQYF. DNA of the CDR3: TGTGCCAGCAGCTTGAGGAGCGGCCCCACAGATACGCAGTATTTT.

The CDR3 nucleotides read TGTGCCAGCAGTTTAGTCAGGAAACCAGCCTACGAGCAGTACTTC. Its protein product is CASSLVRKPAYEQYF. This chain links TRBV27 with TRBJ2-7; D is uncertain. Germline CDR1 and CDR2: MNHEY and SMNVEV (reference sequence). V was clipped by 2 bases and J by 2 bases, with 13 bases between them. The CDR3 contains 15 residues.